Below are 22 T cell receptor beta chains sequenced from a single sample in a study of identical twins. TCRdb used MiXCR to reprocess the 5' RACE reads, holding one entry per CDR3 protein. The profile shows around 230,000 distinct CDR3 sequences, 9.4% of them singletons. The sample comprised memory (CD45RO+) T cells sorted from blood. The origin of the receptors is a young woman in good health.

This clonotype was counted many times. This chain links TRBV2 with TRBJ2-1; tentative D call: TRBD1 (5 bases). Germline V gene data show CDR1 as SNHLY and CDR2 as FYNNEI. Deletions cut 2 bases from V and 9 bases from J, with 8 bases between. The CDR3 consists of 12 residues. The CDR3 coding sequence is TGTGCCAGCAGTGAACAGGGCGGTGAGCAGTTCTTC. Amino acid sequence: CASSEQGGEQFF.

This clonotype has more than one count but fewer than ten. The chain recombines TRBV3-1 with TRBJ1-2; TRBD1 aligns across 8 bases. V lost 5 bases and J lost 6; bases outside the gene matches: 5. Germline V CDR1 and CDR2: LGHDT, YNNKEL (reference sequence). This CDR3 region has 13 residues. The CDR3 spells CASSTRTGNGYTF. For the CDR3, the DNA is TGTGCCAGCAGCACCCGGACAGGGAATGGCTACACCTTC. The full variable domain, in which reference TRBV3-1 and TRBJ1-2 provide the parts outside the CDR3, is DTAVSQTPKYLVTQMGNDKSIKCEQNLGHDTMYWYKQDSKKFLKIMFSYNNKELIINETVPNRFSPKSPDKAHLNLHINSLELGDSAVYFCASSTRTGNGYTFGSGTRLTVV.

J is TRBJ2-1 and V is TRBV7-2, with TRBD2 as a possible D gene (6 bases). V was shortened by 6 bases and J by 2 bases, with 14 bases between the two germline ends. Germline CDR1 reads SGHTA; CDR2 reads FQGNSA. The CDR3 is 15 amino acids. CDR3 nucleotide sequence: TGTGCCAGCAGGGGCCCAGGAGGGGCCTACAATGAGCAGTTCTTC. This translates into CASRGPGGAYNEQFF. The whole variable domain, remainder taken from reference TRBV7-2 and TRBJ2-1, is GAGVSQSPSNKVTEKGKDVELRCDPISGHTALYWYRQSLGQGLEFLIYFQGNSAPDKSGLPSDRFSAERTGGSVSTLTIQRTQQEDSAVYLCASRGPGGAYNEQFFGPGTRLTVL.

For the CDR3, the DNA is TGTGCCAGCAGCCTAGGGCGGGGGCGCGGCACCGGGGAGCTGTTTTTT. Protein sequence: CASSLGRGRGTGELFF. This rearrangement joins TRBV7-8 to TRBJ2-2; possibly TRBD2 for D (7 bases). This CDR3 has 16 amino acids. With 5 bases removed from V and 4 bases from J, the gap between germline ends came to 17 bases. CDR1 SGHVS and CDR2 FQNEAQ come from the germline V gene.

Concerning this clonotype itself: At one of its ends the junction is not consistent with the germline gene, which may arise from a read error. J is TRBJ2-2 and V is TRBV5-4; no firm D call. This CDR3 comprises 14 residues. The germline gives CDR1 SGHNT, CDR2 YYREEE (reference sequence). The CDR3 here is CARSLDSNTGELFF. For the CDR3, the DNA is TGTGCCAGAAGCTTGGATTCGAACACCGGGGAGCTGTTTTTT.

There are a few counts of this clonotype. This chain links TRBV18 with TRBJ1-3; maybe TRBD1 (6 bases). The CDR3 has 15 residues. Trimming stripped 8 bases from V and 0 bases from J, with 14 bases between. Germline CDR1 reads KGHSH; CDR2 reads LQKENI. The CDR3 reads CASRSGDTSGNTIYF. The CDR3 bases are TGTGCCAGCCGATCGGGGGACACCTCTGGAAACACCATATATTTT.

The chain is built from TRBV6-1 and TRBJ2-1; TRBD1 matches 7 bases. This CDR3 is built from 14 residues. CDR1 is MNHNS and CDR2 is SASEGT in the germline V gene. V shed 4 bases, J shed 7 bases, and the junction held 7 bases outside the gene matches. The CDR3 protein is CASSGKTGLNEQFF. The CDR3 region has the DNA TGTGCCAGCAGTGGGAAGACAGGGTTGAATGAGCAGTTCTTC.

CDR3 coding DNA: TGCAGTGCTGGTCGTCCCGGGACAGGCTACGAGCAGTACTTC. This sequence encodes CSAGRPGTGYEQYF. V and J are TRBV20-1 and TRBJ2-7; 8 bases agree with TRBD1. Looked up from germline, CDR1 is DFQATT and CDR2 is SNEGSKA (reference sequence). This CDR3 has 14 amino acids. Trimming cost V 5 bases and J 3 bases; bases outside gene matches: 9.

The chain recombines TRBV25-1 with TRBJ1-5; 9 bases agree with TRBD1. The CDR3 is made up of 14 amino acids. The V gene end was trimmed by 6 bases and the J gene end by 5 bases; junction bases not matched to a gene: 5. CDR1 is MGHDK, CDR2 SYGVNS, per germline. In DNA, the CDR3 is TGTGCCAGCAGCGGCGGGACAGGGCATCAGCCCCAGCATTTT. Its protein product is CASSGGTGHQPQHF.

V usage is TRBV5-1 and J usage is TRBJ2-1; TRBD2 matches 9 bases. After removal of 4 bases from V and 4 bases from J, the junction contained 6 bases not matched to a gene. CDR1 and CDR2 from the germline V gene are SGHRS and YFSETQ. The CDR3 spans 15 residues. The CDR3 reads CASSTIAGAYNEQFF. In DNA, the CDR3 is TGCGCCAGCAGCACGATAGCGGGAGCTTACAATGAGCAGTTCTTC.

This clonotype was seen only a few times. The gene calls are TRBV7-9 and TRBJ1-2, with D hard to call. Trimming cost V 1 base and J 4 bases, with 10 bases left between them. Germline CDR1 is SEHNR and CDR2 is FQNEAQ (reference sequence). CDR3 length: 14 amino acids. The chain's CDR3 is CASSLGQSFYGYTF. The CDR3 DNA reads as TGTGCCAGCAGCTTAGGGCAGAGCTTCTATGGCTACACCTTC.

The chain couples TRBV20-1 to TRBJ1-1, with D hard to call. V was trimmed by 3 bases and J by 1 base, leaving 9 bases between them. This CDR3 contains 13 residues. Germline values: CDR1 DFQATT, CDR2 SNEGSKA (reference sequence). The DNA of the CDR3 is TGCAGTGCTAGTGGCCGATCGAACACTGAAGCTTTCTTT. The encoded protein is CSASGRSNTEAFF.

The V call is TRBV7-2, the J call TRBJ1-5, with TRBD1 as a possible D gene (5 bases). CDR3 length: 15 residues. V lost 3 bases, J lost 8 bases, and 17 bases lay in between. Germline V lookup: CDR1 SGHTA, CDR2 FQGNSA. The CDR3 DNA reads TGTGCCAGCAGCTTGCAAGGGGCTAGCGAAGAGCCCCAGCATTTT. Its translation is CASSLQGASEEPQHF.

The chain has TRBV7-2 and TRBJ1-1; 9 bases align to TRBD1. Germline trimming cut 5 bases from V and 11 bases from J; bases unmatched to any gene: 6. In germline, CDR1 is SGHTA, CDR2 FQGNSA. The CDR3 runs 12 residues. CDR3 region: CASSRQQGAAFF. The CDR3 nucleotides are TGTGCCAGCAGCCGTCAACAGGGGGCCGCTTTCTTT.

The chain employs TRBV5-5 and TRBJ2-1; D uncertain. CDR1 SGHKS and CDR2 YYEKEE come from the germline V gene (reference sequence). The CDR3 loop spans 16 amino acids. V lost 4 bases to trimming and J lost 7 bases, with 21 bases between them. The CDR3 spells CASSAALAYTNNEQFF. DNA of the CDR3: TGTGCCAGCAGCGCCGCTCTCGCCTACACGAATAATGAGCAGTTCTTC.

The chain combines TRBV11-3 with TRBJ2-1; 11 bases are shared with TRBD2. CDR1 and CDR2 from the germline V gene are SGHNT and YENEEA. CDR3 size: 17 residues. Trimming cost V 7 bases and J 3 bases; bases outside gene matches: 11. CDR3 DNA: TGTGCCAGCAACCCTAGAGGTCTAGCGGGAGGCTACAATGAGCAGTTCTTC. Translated: CASNPRGLAGGYNEQFF.

This clonotype was counted a few times. This chain connects TRBV30 to TRBJ2-1; tentatively, D is TRBD1 (5 bases). The CDR3 loop spans 15 amino acids. CDR1 is GTSNPN, CDR2 SVGIG, per germline (reference sequence). Trimming took 2 bases from V and 1 from J, leaving 12 bases between them. The CDR3 loop reads CAWSRTPFSYNEQFF. The CDR3 DNA reads TGTGCCTGGAGTCGGACACCTTTTTCCTACAATGAGCAGTTCTTC.

The chain uses TRBV11-3 and TRBJ2-3, with D perhaps TRBD1 (6 bases). Germline values: CDR1 SGHNT, CDR2 YENEEA. V gave up 3 bases and J gave up 4 bases, with 11 bases separating them. This CDR3 comprises 14 residues. CDR3 residues: CASSLHRVSDTQYF. CDR3 coding DNA: TGTGCCAGCAGCTTGCACAGGGTATCAGATACGCAGTATTTT.

At least ten counts were recorded for this clonotype. The chain has TRBV5-5 and TRBJ2-3; 10 bases are a match to TRBD2. Germline-derived CDR1 and CDR2 are SGHKS and YYEKEE (reference sequence). The CDR3 spans 14 residues. J gave up 2 bases and V 8 bases, and 5 bases lay outside the gene matches. CDR3 residues: CASRGLAATDTQYF. As DNA, the CDR3 is TGTGCCAGTAGAGGACTAGCGGCCACAGATACGCAGTATTTT.

This clonotype has more than one count but fewer than ten. The V and J genes are TRBV15 and TRBJ1-2; 8 bases map to TRBD1. Germline V gene lookup returns CDR1 LNHNV and CDR2 YYDKDF (reference sequence). V was pared by 3 bases and J by 4 bases, with 4 bases of the junction left unmatched. This CDR3 region has 14 residues. The CDR3, as DNA: TGTGCCACCAGCAGGGCTGGACAGGGCTATGGCTACACCTTC. Its translation: CATSRAGQGYGYTF.

This clonotype was detected a few times. The J gene is TRBJ2-5, the V gene TRBV10-3; TRBD1 might be the D (5 bases). CDR1 and CDR2 (germline): ENHRY, SYGVKD. This CDR3 spans 13 amino acids. Trimming pared 4 bases from V and 2 bases from J, leaving 8 bases between. CDR3 sequence: CAISGGRQETQYF. The CDR3 region has the DNA TGTGCCATCAGTGGGGGCAGGCAAGAGACCCAGTACTTC.

This clonotype was detected a few times. The V and J genes are TRBV29-1 and TRBJ2-1, with 8 positions matching TRBD2. CDR3 length: 14 residues. CDR1 and CDR2 from the germline V gene are SQVTM and ANQGSEA. Trimming removed 7 bases from V and 6 bases from J; junction bases left unmatched: 11. The DNA of the CDR3 is TGCAGCGAGAGACCGGGACTAGGAGGCAATGAGCAGTTCTTC. This gives the protein CSERPGLGGNEQFF.